This T cell receptor beta chain was sequenced for a study of sequential checkpoint blockade in melanoma (dated by TCRdb to the late 2010s). The study in broad terms: In a 1:1 randomization, patients received either first-line nivolumab then ipilimumab (arm A) or ipilimumab then nivolumab (arm B). Maintenance nivolumab came after both trial sequences.

To note about this clone: Its antigen is still unknown. No base quality information exists; no much larger clone differs at one position.

Deletion took 6 bases off V and 4 bases off J, with a span of 11 bases between the germline ends. The CDR1 and CDR2 encoded by the germline V gene are SNHLY and FYNNEI. Spanning cysteine to phenylalanine, the CDR3 consists of 13 amino acids. The entry retains the CDR3 DNA only, 39 bases that are in frame from base 1. TCRbeta CDR3 regions were immunosequenced from genomic DNA with the immunoSEQ Assay. Genomic DNA was amplified by bias-controlled multiplex PCR before high-throughput sequencing. Turning to the authors' computational methods: To quantify the absolute abundance of each unique TCRbeta CDR3 region, the sequences were collapsed and filtered. Clonality, defined as 1 minus Pielou's evenness, was calculated using productive rearrangements only. A previously published method was used to identify clones with significantly greater frequencies in on-treatment samples than in baseline samples. TCRdb took over this immuneACCESS table, retaining in-frame rearrangements with V and J assigned. Such tables are incomplete; in checked studies, under half of the missing clones stem from an unresolved V gene, and the remainder is unexplained. V and J calls and clone size follow that table, whereas D and trimming were derived from the DNA. This sample is represented by around 11,000 clones; 69% of them were singletons. The top ten constitute roughly 27% of the sample.

Results the study describes overall, beyond this receptor: Validation of the response-prediction model combining TCR metrics and mutation burden is needed in larger, independent patient cohorts.

This specimen's treatment or condition label, per the study, means: randomized to nivolumab then ipilimumab (arm A) or the reverse (arm B). None of the trial patients had been given prior DNA-damaging chemotherapy. A FACS Aria II flow cytometer was used to sort live CD3+CD8+ cells that were negative for CD19 and CD56 from thawed PBMCs. Samples came from patients with melanoma in CheckMate 064, a randomized, open-label phase II trial of sequential checkpoint blockade. Peripheral blood mononuclear cells were obtained through leukapheresis, purified using Ficoll-Paque, and frozen in human serum containing approximately 10% DMSO. Immediately after sorting, the purity of the sorted blood CD3+CD8+ cells was confirmed to be >98%, and DNA was then extracted.

The TCR was taken from a human donor with melanoma. The starting material was CD8+ T cells sorted from blood (inferred from file names), obtained from a patient given nivolumab and ipilimumab in sequence. Here the chain combines TRBV2 and TRBJ2-3; confidence is insufficient to name the D gene. The DNA sequence is given as TGTGCCAGCAGGGCCTTGTTGGCAGATACGCAGTATTTT. Its protein product is CASRALLADTQYF.